This is a list of T cell receptor beta chains from one sample in a study of T-cell reconstitution after alpha-beta-depleted transplantation in children. Each CDR3 protein gets one entry after TCRdb re-called the PCR reads with MiXCR. The sample lists 90,000 to 120,000 distinct CDR3 sequences; almost 6.5% were seen once. Sequences were derived from PBMCs, mostly from graft donor cells, sampled 360 days after TCRalphabeta/CD19-depleted stem cell transplant. The receptors come from a male patient between 2 and 9 years old who had a stem cell transplant for acute lymphoblastic leukemia, so the T cells may come from the graft donor. CDR3s include the opening cysteine and the closing phenylalanine or tryptophan. D genes are given only for firm matches. Not every row has a clone size; where given, it reads once, few, many or a size class.

v_gene,j_gene,d_gene,abundance,CDR3aa,CDR3nt
TRBV10-3,TRBJ2-5,.,few,CAISGAGQETQYF,TGTGCCATCAGTGGGGCAGGGCAGGAGACCCAGTACTTC
TRBV10-3,TRBJ2-7,.,medium-sized,CAIKSGRSSYEQYF,TGTGCCATCAAATCGGGACGGAGCTCCTACGAGCAGTACTTC
TRBV5-4,TRBJ1-4,.,.,CASSNRGLNEKLFF,TGTGCCAGCAGCAACCGGGGACTAAATGAAAAACTGTTTTTT
TRBV20-1,TRBJ2-5,.,many,CSARDLRLVWKETQYF,TGCAGTGCTAGAGATCTCCGGTTGGTCTGGAAAGAGACCCAGTACTTC
TRBV4-3,TRBJ2-3,.,many,CASSQGRTDTQYF,TGCGCCAGCAGCCAAGGGAGAACAGATACGCAGTATTTT
TRBV10-3,TRBJ2-3,.,many,CAISVKDTQYF,TGTGCCATCAGCGTCAAAGATACGCAGTATTTT
TRBV7-9,TRBJ2-2,TRBD1,large,CASSLPIDRGRTVGELFF,TGTGCCAGCAGCCTTCCAATCGACAGGGGACGAACGGTCGGGGAGCTGTTTTTT
TRBV20-1,TRBJ1-2,.,.,CSARDFREYGYTF,TGCAGTGCTAGAGATTTTAGAGAGTATGGCTACACCTTC
TRBV6-2/TRBV6-3,TRBJ2-1,.,many,CASSYAGSRGRQFF,TGTGCCAGCAGTTATGCGGGGTCTCGGGGGAGGCAGTTCTTC
TRBV4-3,TRBJ2-7,TRBD1,.,CASSQGPVPGTGVYEQHF,TGCGCCAGCAGCCAAGGTCCAGTCCCCGGGACAGGGGTCTACGAGCAGCACTTC
TRBV7-9,TRBJ2-2,TRBD1,.,CASSLKGQGRSGELFF,TGTGCCAGCAGCTTAAAGGGACAGGGAAGGTCCGGGGAGCTGTTTTTT
TRBV19,TRBJ2-7,.,.,CASSIVSSYEQYF,TGTGCCAGTAGTATAGTGTCGTCCTACGAGCAGTACTTC
TRBV28,TRBJ2-2,.,many,CASSSGHVTGELFF,TGTGCCAGCAGCTCGGGACACGTCACCGGGGAGCTGTTTTTT
TRBV6-1,TRBJ2-7,TRBD1,.,CASRTTGTGIYEQYF,TGTGCCAGCAGGACGACCGGGACAGGGATCTACGAGCAGTACTTC
TRBV20-1,TRBJ2-1,.,many,CSARPTRGTYNEQFF,TGCAGTGCTAGACCCACGAGGGGGACCTACAATGAGCAGTTCTTC
TRBV4-1,TRBJ2-5,.,many,CASSRADQETQYF,TGCGCCAGCAGCCGAGCGGACCAAGAGACCCAGTACTTC
TRBV6-1,TRBJ2-1,TRBD2,.,CASNPLADDYNEQFF,TGTGCCAGCAATCCCCTAGCGGACGATTACAATGAGCAGTTCTTC
TRBV5-1,TRBJ2-7,.,many,CASRLGAYEQYF,TGCGCCAGCCGACTGGGGGCCTACGAGCAGTACTTC
TRBV11-2,TRBJ2-1,.,many,CASSLVGAGSSYNEQFF,TGTGCCAGCAGCTTAGTTGGTGCGGGGAGCTCCTACAATGAGCAGTTCTTC
TRBV9,TRBJ2-1,.,many,CASSVGAKLNNEQFF,TGTGCCAGCAGCGTAGGGGCCAAACTGAACAATGAGCAGTTCTTC
TRBV5-1,TRBJ1-5,TRBD1,many,CASSLDGQGAGQPQHF,TGCGCCAGCAGCTTGGATGGACAGGGGGCAGGTCAGCCCCAGCATTTT
TRBV29-1,TRBJ2-5,.,many,CSVDTPNFGTQYF,TGCAGCGTTGATACCCCCAACTTCGGGACCCAGTACTTC
TRBV5-5,TRBJ2-5,TRBD1,many,CASSSGQKETQYF,TGTGCCAGCAGCTCGGGACAGAAAGAGACCCAGTACTTC
TRBV4-3,TRBJ1-1,.,few,CASSLKVGLWDTEAFF,TGCGCCAGCAGCCTCAAGGTGGGGCTCTGGGACACTGAAGCTTTCTTT
TRBV11-2,TRBJ1-1,.,many,CASSPARGAEAFF,TGTGCCAGCAGCCCGGCCCGCGGCGCTGAAGCTTTCTTT
TRBV28,TRBJ2-3,TRBD2,many,CASSLGLARQTDTQYF,TGTGCCAGCAGTTTGGGACTAGCTCGACAAACAGATACGCAGTATTTT
TRBV3-1,TRBJ2-7,.,many,CASSRNPTYEQYF,TGTGCCAGCAGCCGGAACCCAACCTACGAGCAGTACTTC
TRBV24-1,TRBJ2-7,.,many,CATQQGSSYEQYF,TGTGCCACCCAACAGGGTAGCTCCTACGAGCAGTACTTC
TRBV10-3,TRBJ2-1,TRBD2,many,CAIRGSGRGNEQFF,TGTGCCATCAGAGGTAGCGGGAGAGGCAATGAGCAGTTCTTC
TRBV7-9,TRBJ2-3,.,many,CATEAGTFPDTQYF,TGTGCCACCGAGGCCGGGACTTTCCCAGATACGCAGTATTTT
TRBV5-1,TRBJ2-7,TRBD1,.,CASSWTGAEQYF,TGCGCCAGCAGCTGGACAGGGGCCGAGCAGTACTTC
TRBV5-1,TRBJ2-4,.,many,CASSHGYIQYF,TGCGCCAGCAGCCATGGTTACATTCAGTACTTC
TRBV27,TRBJ2-3,.,many,CASRPGLSTDTQYF,TGTGCCAGCAGACCAGGGCTTAGCACAGATACGCAGTATTTT
TRBV5-1,TRBJ2-1,.,many,CASSLASGRIPSRSYNEQFF,TGCGCCAGCAGCTTGGCTTCAGGACGGATCCCTAGCAGGTCCTACAATGAGCAGTTCTTC
TRBV11-3,TRBJ2-7,.,.,CSSRLVTFYEQYF,TGCTCTTCTCGGCTAGTGACCTTCTACGAGCAGTACTTC
TRBV7-3,TRBJ2-3,.,many,CASSLSRQTDTQYF,TGTGCCAGCAGCTTATCCCGACAGACAGATACGCAGTATTTT
TRBV11-2,TRBJ2-5,TRBD2,many,CASSLGTSGRAETQYF,TGTGCCAGCAGCCTAGGGACTAGCGGGAGGGCGGAGACCCAGTACTTC
TRBV25-1,TRBJ1-1,.,.,CASSESAGLNTEAFF,TGTGCCAGCAGTGAATCGGCGGGTCTGAACACTGAAGCTTTCTTT
TRBV7-8,TRBJ1-1,.,.,CASSLWGATEAFF,TGTGCCAGCAGCTTATGGGGGGCCACTGAAGCTTTCTTT
TRBV12-3/TRBV12-4,TRBJ1-2,.,few,CASTLGRNYGYTF,TGTGCCAGCACCCTGGGTCGGAACTATGGCTACACCTTC
TRBV5-1,TRBJ1-5,.,many,CASSPTVNQPQHF,TGCGCCAGCAGCCCGACGGTTAATCAGCCCCAGCATTTT
TRBV4-2,TRBJ2-5,TRBD1,few,CASSQSLLKPRGETQYF,TGTGCCAGCAGCCAATCCCTGTTGAAGCCCAGGGGGGAGACCCAGTACTTC
TRBV11-3,TRBJ2-3,TRBD2,.,CASSTTSGGAPDTQYF,TGTGCCAGCAGCACAACTAGCGGGGGGGCCCCGGATACGCAGTATTTT
TRBV4-3,TRBJ2-1,.,many,CASSQWGVSYNEQFF,TGCGCCAGCAGCCAGTGGGGGGTTTCCTACAATGAGCAGTTCTTC
TRBV9,TRBJ1-2,TRBD1,.,CASSARTGLYGYTF,TGTGCCAGCAGCGCGAGGACAGGGCTCTATGGCTACACCTTC
TRBV9,TRBJ1-1,.,few,CASTGGRGTEAFF,TGTGCCAGCACCGGGGGTCGGGGCACTGAAGCTTTCTTT
TRBV5-1,TRBJ2-1,.,many,CASSLGTDNEQFF,TGCGCCAGCAGCTTGGGGACAGACAATGAGCAGTTCTTC
TRBV9,TRBJ2-5,TRBD1,few,CASSPSGTDKETQYF,TGTGCCAGCAGCCCCTCCGGGACAGATAAAGAGACCCAGTACTTC
TRBV20-1,TRBJ2-5,TRBD2,.,CSARDWRTSGRETQYF,TGCAGTGCTAGAGATTGGCGGACTAGCGGGAGAGAGACCCAGTACTTC
TRBV2,TRBJ2-1,.,many,CASILGFFSYNEQFF,TGTGCCAGCATTTTAGGATTTTTCTCCTACAATGAGCAGTTCTTC
TRBV20-1,TRBJ2-3,.,many,CSARDGATDTQYF,TGCAGTGCTAGAGATGGGGCGACAGATACGCAGTATTTT
TRBV9,TRBJ2-5,.,many,CASSVVADQETQYF,TGTGCCAGCAGCGTAGTGGCGGACCAAGAGACCCAGTACTTC
TRBV28,TRBJ1-1,.,many,CASSFDSLIPEAFF,TGTGCCAGCAGTTTCGACAGTTTAATACCCGAAGCTTTCTTT
TRBV6-5,TRBJ1-1,.,.,CASSRETEAFF,TGTGCCAGCAGTCGGGAGACTGAAGCTTTCTTT
TRBV9,TRBJ2-3,.,many,CASRSPVRSRGTDTQYF,TGTGCCAGCAGGTCTCCTGTTCGGTCAAGAGGCACAGATACGCAGTATTTT
TRBV12-3/TRBV12-4,TRBJ2-1,.,many,CASLRGNEQFF,TGTGCCAGCCTCAGGGGCAATGAGCAGTTCTTC
TRBV11-2,TRBJ2-5,.,few,CASSPEVVKETQYF,TGTGCCAGCAGCCCCGAAGTGGTGAAGGAGACCCAGTACTTC
TRBV5-1,TRBJ2-7,.,.,CASSADGYEQYF,TGCGCCAGCAGTGCGGACGGCTACGAGCAGTACTTC